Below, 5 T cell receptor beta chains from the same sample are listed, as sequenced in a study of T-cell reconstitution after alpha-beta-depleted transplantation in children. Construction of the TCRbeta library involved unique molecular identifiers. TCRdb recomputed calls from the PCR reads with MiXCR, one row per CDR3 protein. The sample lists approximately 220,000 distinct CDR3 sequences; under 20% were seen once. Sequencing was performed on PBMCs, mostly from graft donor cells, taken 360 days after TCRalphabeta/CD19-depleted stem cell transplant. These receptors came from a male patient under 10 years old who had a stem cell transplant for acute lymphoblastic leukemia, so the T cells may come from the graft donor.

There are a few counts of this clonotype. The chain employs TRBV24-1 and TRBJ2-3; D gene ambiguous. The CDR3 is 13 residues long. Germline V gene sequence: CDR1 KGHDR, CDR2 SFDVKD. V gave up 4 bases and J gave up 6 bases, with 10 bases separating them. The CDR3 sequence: CATSDPPADTQYF. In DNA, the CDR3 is TGTGCCACCAGTGACCCGCCCGCGGATACGCAGTATTTT.

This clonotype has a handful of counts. In nucleotides, the CDR3 is TGTGCCAGCTCACCGGGGGCCACCGAGACCCAGTACTTC. Protein sequence: CASSPGATETQYF. This chain connects TRBV18 to TRBJ2-5; D may be TRBD1 (6 bases). Trimming stripped 3 bases from V and 5 bases from J, with 10 bases between. The CDR3 is 13 residues long. In germline, CDR1 is KGHSH, CDR2 LQKENI.

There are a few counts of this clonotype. In nucleotides, the CDR3 is TGTGCCAGCAGCCTGAGTGGGATTCGTGAGCAGTTCTTC. It yields the protein CASSLSGIREQFF. The J gene is TRBJ2-1, the V gene TRBV7-6; D is unclear. V lost 5 bases, J lost 9 bases, and 14 bases lay in between. CDR1 is SGHVS and CDR2 is FNYEAQ in the germline V gene. CDR3 size: 13 residues. The complete variable domain, with remaining parts taken from reference TRBV7-6 and TRBJ2-1, reads GAGVSQSPRYKVTKRGQDVALRCDPISGHVSLYWYRQALGQGPEFLTYFNYEAQQDKSGLPNDRFSAERPEGSISTLTIQRTEQRDSAMYRCASSLSGIREQFFGPGTRLTVL.

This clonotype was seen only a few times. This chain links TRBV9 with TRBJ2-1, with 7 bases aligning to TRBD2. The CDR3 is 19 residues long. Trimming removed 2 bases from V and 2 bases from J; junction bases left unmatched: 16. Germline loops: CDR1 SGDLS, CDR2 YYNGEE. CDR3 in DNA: TGTGCCAGCAGCGTGGGGAGGACCTGGGGCGGGGGAACCTACAATGAGCAGTTCTTC. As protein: CASSVGRTWGGGTYNEQFF.

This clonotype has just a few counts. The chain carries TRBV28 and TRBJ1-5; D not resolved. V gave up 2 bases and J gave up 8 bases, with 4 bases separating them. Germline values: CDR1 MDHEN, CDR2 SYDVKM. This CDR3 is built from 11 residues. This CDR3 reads CASSLVEPQHF. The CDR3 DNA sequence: TGTGCCAGCAGTTTAGTTGAGCCCCAGCATTTT.